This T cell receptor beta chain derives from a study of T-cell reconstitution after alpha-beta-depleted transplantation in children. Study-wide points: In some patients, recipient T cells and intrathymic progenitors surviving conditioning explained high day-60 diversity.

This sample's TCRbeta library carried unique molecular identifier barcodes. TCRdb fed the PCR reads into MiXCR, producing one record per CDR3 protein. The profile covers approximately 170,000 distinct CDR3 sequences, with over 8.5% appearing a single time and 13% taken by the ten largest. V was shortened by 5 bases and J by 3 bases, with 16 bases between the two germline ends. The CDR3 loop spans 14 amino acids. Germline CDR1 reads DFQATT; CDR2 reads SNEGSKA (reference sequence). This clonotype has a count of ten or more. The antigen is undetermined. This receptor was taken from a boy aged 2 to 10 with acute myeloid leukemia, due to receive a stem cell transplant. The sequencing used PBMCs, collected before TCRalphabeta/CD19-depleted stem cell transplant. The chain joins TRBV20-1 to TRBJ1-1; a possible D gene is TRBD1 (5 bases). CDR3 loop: CSAGGTSGDTEAFF. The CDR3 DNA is TGCAGTGCTGGGGGGACTTCTGGAGACACTGAAGCTTTCTTT.